The 27 T cell receptor beta chains below were found in one sample sequenced in a study of Ad26.COV2.S vaccination and SARS-CoV-2 variants. Method: immunoSEQ multiplex PCR; TCRdb's copy keeps in-frame clones and lacks some. The sample includes approximately 400,000 clones, roughly nine tenths of them seen just once. The specimen was peripheral blood, collected after recovery from COVID-19. These receptors were taken from a human donor who had recovered from COVID-19.

This chain connects TRBV2 to TRBJ1-5; 7 bases fit TRBD1. After removal of 6 bases from V and 1 base from J, the junction contained 6 bases not matched to a gene. This CDR3 comprises 15 residues. Germline assignment: CDR1 SNHLY and CDR2 FYNNEI. CDR3 DNA sequence: TGTGCCAGCAGCTCGACAGGGCTCAGCAATCAGCCCCAGCATTTT. Protein product: CASSSTGLSNQPQHF.

This chain joins TRBV9 and TRBJ1-3, with a tentative D call TRBD1 (5 bases). Germline CDR1 and CDR2: SGDLS and YYNGEE. The CDR3 contains 15 residues. V was clipped by 4 bases and J by 0 bases, with 11 bases between them. As DNA, the CDR3 is TGTGCCAGCAGCACACGGGACGGCTCTGGAAACACCATATATTTT. This encodes CASSTRDGSGNTIYF.

This sequence joins TRBV2 and TRBJ2-5; D is possibly TRBD2 (6 bases). The V end was cut by 4 bases, the J end by 5 bases, with 14 bases between. This CDR3 comprises 14 residues. The V gene's germline CDR1 is SNHLY and CDR2 FYNNEI. CDR3 coding DNA: TGTGCCAGCAGTGTCGATAGCGGTAGCGAGACCCAGTACTTC. As protein: CASSVDSGSETQYF.

The chain uses TRBV29-1 and TRBJ2-3; 11 bases fit TRBD1. The germline V gene encodes CDR1 SQVTM and CDR2 ANQGSEA. The junction had 15 bases not matched to a gene; V was cut back by 7 bases and J by 9 bases. The CDR3 is 15 amino acids. The CDR3 loop is CSGTRTGGGRGTQYF. The CDR3 coding sequence is TGCAGCGGTACGCGGACAGGGGGCGGGAGGGGCACGCAGTATTTT.

The chain recombines TRBV6-5 with TRBJ2-7; D uncertain. The CDR3 spans 11 residues. Trimming left V 4 bases short and J 4 bases short, with 5 bases between. The V gene's germline CDR1 is MNHEY and CDR2 SVGAGI. DNA of the CDR3: TGTGCCAGCAGTTTCAAATACGAGCAGTACTTC. Its protein is CASSFKYEQYF.

The J gene is TRBJ1-1, the V gene TRBV25-1; no reliable D call. V dropped 6 bases and J dropped 10 bases, with 15 bases sitting between them. Germline assignment: CDR1 MGHDK and CDR2 SYGVNS. CDR3 length equals 12 residues. CDR3 amino acids: CASREGGFRAFF. The CDR3 nucleotides are TGTGCCAGCAGAGAGGGTGGTTTTAGAGCTTTCTTT.

This chain connects TRBV5-4 to TRBJ2-5; TRBD2 is a possible D gene (6 bases). V lost 4 bases, J lost 5 bases, and 15 bases lay in between. Germline assignment: CDR1 SGHNT and CDR2 YYREEE (reference sequence). The CDR3 has 14 residues. The CDR3 sequence is CASSLGGVLETQYF. CDR3 in DNA: TGTGCCAGCAGCCTGGGGGGTGTATTGGAGACCCAGTACTTC.

This clone turned up a few times. Other nucleotide sequences from this sample produce the same CDR3. This chain uses TRBV12-3 or TRBV12-4 with TRBJ1-1, with D unclear. This CDR3 is built from 13 residues. V shed 4 bases and J shed 0 bases, with 6 bases lying between them. The CDR3 DNA follows: TGTGCCAGCAGTTCTATAATGAACACTGAAGCTTTCTTT. Translation gives CASSSIMNTEAFF.

The chain joins TRBV11-2 to TRBJ1-1, with 8 nucleotides matching TRBD1. Germline CDR1 and CDR2: SGHAT and FQNNGV. The CDR3 is 16 amino acids. V gave up 0 bases and J gave up 6 bases; unmatched junction bases: 9. Here the CDR3 reads CASSLDFGQGAAEAFF. The CDR3 DNA reads TGTGCCAGCAGCTTAGATTTCGGCCAGGGGGCCGCTGAAGCTTTCTTT.

The chain employs TRBV9 and TRBJ2-1; D is ambiguous. Deletions cut 0 bases from V and 6 bases from J, with 16 bases between. CDR1 and CDR2 from the germline V gene are SGDLS and YYNGEE. CDR3 length: 16 residues. The CDR3 reads CASSVVPSGGFNEQFF. In DNA form, the CDR3 reads TGTGCCAGCAGCGTAGTTCCTAGTGGTGGGTTCAATGAGCAGTTCTTC.

The chain uses TRBV29-1 and TRBJ2-3; D not certain. Germline-derived CDR1 and CDR2 are SQVTM and ANQGSEA. V lost 7 bases and J lost 3, with 5 bases in between. The CDR3 loop spans 10 amino acids. CDR3 DNA: TGCAGCGCCTTGACAGATACGCAGTATTTT. Translated, it gives CSALTDTQYF.

The chain couples TRBV6-5 to TRBJ1-2; 9 bases map to TRBD1. This CDR3 contains 15 residues. The V and J ends lost 6 bases and 4 bases, in that order; junction bases with no gene match: 9. CDR1 is MNHEY and CDR2 is SVGAGI in the germline V gene. DNA of the CDR3: TGTGCCAGCAGCCTTGGGACAGGGAGGCCCTATGGCTACACCTTC. Amino acid sequence: CASSLGTGRPYGYTF.

The V and J genes are TRBV18 and TRBJ1-2, with D perhaps TRBD1 (5 bases). Germline assignment: CDR1 KGHSH and CDR2 LQKENI. The CDR3 has 16 residues. Trimming took off 0 bases at V and 1 base at J, with 12 bases between the two ends. Written as DNA, the CDR3 is TGTGCCAGCTCACCACCAAGGCAGGGTATTAACTATGGCTACACCTTC. This translates into CASSPPRQGINYGYTF.

V gene TRBV4-2 combines with J gene TRBJ2-1, with 8 bases that match TRBD2. The trim removed 1 base at V and 1 base at J, leaving 6 bases unmatched. CDR1 is LGHNA and CDR2 is YNFKEQ in the germline V gene. This CDR3 contains 17 residues. CDR3 sequence reads: CASSQGRGGESYNEQFF. CDR3 bases: TGTGCCAGCAGCCAAGGACGGGGGGGCGAGTCCTACAATGAGCAGTTCTTC.

This chain joins TRBV19 and TRBJ2-3; D gene uncertain. The CDR3 runs 13 residues. The germline CDR1 and CDR2 sequences are LNHDA and SQIVND (reference sequence). V was clipped by 7 bases and J by 5 bases, with 13 bases between them. The CDR3 region has the DNA TGTGCCAGTATGAGCAATTTGCTAGATACGCAGTATTTT. This translates into CASMSNLLDTQYF.

J is TRBJ2-3 and V is TRBV4-1, with D possibly matching TRBD2 (5 bases). Germline V gene sequence: CDR1 MGHRA, CDR2 YSYEKL. Trimming stripped 2 bases from V and 2 bases from J, with 11 bases between. The CDR3 contains 15 residues. The chain's CDR3 is CASSQPGKNTDTQYF. The CDR3 region has the DNA TGCGCCAGCAGCCAACCCGGGAAAAACACAGATACGCAGTATTTT.

The CDR3 DNA follows: TGTGCCAGCTACAGGGGACATAATTCACCCCTCCACTTT. Translated, it gives CASYRGHNSPLHF. This chain uses TRBV12-3 or TRBV12-4 with TRBJ1-6; TRBD1 agrees at 7 bases. This CDR3 is 13 amino acids long. Losses at the gene ends were 8 bases for V and 5 bases for J; bases not matched to a gene: 3.

This clone was recorded a few times. The chain has TRBV12-3 or TRBV12-4 and TRBJ1-6; the D is unclear. CDR3 length: 13 amino acids. The V end lost 3 bases, the J end lost 8 bases, and 8 bases lay between the germline ends. The CDR3 coding sequence is TGTGCCAGCAGTTTTACCCTGGATTCACCCCTCCACTTT. Its translation is CASSFTLDSPLHF.

The chain employs TRBV6-6 and TRBJ2-7, with D perhaps matching TRBD1 (6 bases). Germline-derived CDR1 and CDR2 are MNHNY and SVGAGI (reference sequence). This CDR3 has 11 amino acids. Trimming left V 6 bases short and J 7 bases short, with 10 bases between. CDR3 nucleotides: TGTGCCAGCAGCGTCGGGACAGAGCAGTACTTC. As protein: CASSVGTEQYF.

V and J are TRBV7-3 and TRBJ1-1; tentatively, D is TRBD1 (6 bases). Trimming pared 3 bases from V and 4 bases from J, leaving 18 bases between. This CDR3 comprises 16 residues. Germline loops: CDR1 SGHTA, CDR2 FQGTGA. CDR3 bases: TGTGCCAGCAGCTTGAAATCTGGGGGCGCGGGCACTGAAGCTTTCTTT. Translating it yields CASSLKSGGAGTEAFF.

CDR3 region: CASSQVTGIGSGANVLTF. The CDR3 region has the DNA TGTGCCAGCAGCCAAGTAACTGGCATCGGCTCTGGGGCCAACGTCCTGACTTTC. The V call is TRBV3-1 (or the pseudogene TRBV3-2), the J call TRBJ2-6; D call uncertain. This CDR3 region has 18 residues. From germline, CDR1 is LGHDT and CDR2 YNNKEL (reference sequence). The V and J ends lost 1 base and 0 bases respectively, with 13 bases between them.

This clone was counted ten times or more. The chain joins TRBV6-4 to TRBJ2-3; TRBD2 matches at 13 bases. The length of the CDR3 is 16 residues. CDR1 and CDR2 (germline): MRHNA, SNTAGT. Germline trimming cut 6 bases from V and 1 base from J; bases unmatched to any gene: 4. The CDR3 spells CASSDTSGGGTDTQYF. CDR3 DNA sequence: TGTGCCAGCAGCGATACTAGCGGGGGGGGCACAGATACGCAGTATTTT.

This clone occurred a few times. The chain joins TRBV2 to TRBJ1-6; D gene uncertain. V dropped 2 bases and J dropped 7 bases, with 9 bases sitting between them. Germline CDR1 reads SNHLY; CDR2 reads FYNNEI. The CDR3 totals 14 residues. The DNA of the CDR3 is TGTGCCAGCAGTGAATACGTGCGGAATTCACCCCTCCACTTT. Protein product: CASSEYVRNSPLHF.

This clone is a singleton in its sample. The V and J genes are TRBV25-1 and TRBJ2-2, with D perhaps matching TRBD2 (5 bases). V gave up 2 bases and J gave up 2 bases, with 9 bases separating them. Germline CDR1 is MGHDK and CDR2 is SYGVNS. This CDR3 has 15 residues. The CDR3 region is CASSEASGNTGELFF. As DNA, the CDR3 is TGTGCCAGCAGTGAAGCCAGCGGAAACACCGGGGAGCTGTTTTTT. Filled out from reference TRBV25-1 and TRBJ2-2, the complete variable domain reads EADIYQTPRYLVIGTGKKITLECSQTMGHDKMYWYQQDPGMELHLIHYSYGVNSTEKGDLSSESTVSRIRTEHFPLTLESARPSHTSQYLCASSEASGNTGELFFGEGSRLTVL.

This chain uses TRBV10-3 with TRBJ1-3; no clear D gene. The V and J ends lost 4 bases and 4 bases respectively, with 5 bases between them. The CDR3 covers 12 residues. Germline assignment: CDR1 ENHRY and CDR2 SYGVKD. The CDR3 nucleotides are TGTGCCATCAGTGTTACGGGAAACACCATATATTTT. This gives the protein CAISVTGNTIYF.

J is TRBJ2-5 and V is TRBV19; 12 bases are shared with TRBD2. With V trimmed by 8 bases and J by 2 bases, 3 bases remained unmatched. Germline V gives CDR1 LNHDA, CDR2 SQIVND (reference sequence). This CDR3 has 14 amino acids. The CDR3, as DNA: TGTGCCAGTGGAACTAGCGGGGGGCAAGAGACCCAGTACTTC. Translating gives CASGTSGGQETQYF.

The CDR3 coding sequence is TGTGCCACCAGCAGAGATGGTAGCGGGGGTTCCTACGAGCAGTACTTC. Encoded protein: CATSRDGSGGSYEQYF. The gene calls are TRBV15 and TRBJ2-7, with 9 positions matching TRBD2. The germline V gene encodes CDR1 LNHNV and CDR2 YYDKDF (reference sequence). The V gene end was trimmed by 0 bases and the J gene end by 1 base; junction bases not matched to a gene: 4. CDR3 size: 16 residues.